This TCR beta chain was documented in a study of blood T cell repertoires in COVID-19. Study-wide background: Material from acute and convalescent COVID-19 was sourced from the United States, Italy and Spain.

V trimming: 6 bases; J trimming: 9 bases; junction bases outside the gene matches: 12. This CDR3 is 17 amino acids long. In germline, CDR1 is MGHRA, CDR2 YSYEKL. Profiling relied on immunoSEQ multiplex PCR, and the TCRdb table lists in-frame clones only, not all of them. The sample contains some 130,000 clones, around 89% of which appear only once. The chain carries TRBV4-1 and TRBJ1-6, with 12 bases matching TRBD1. The receptor was isolated from a man aged 55-75 years with COVID-19, enrolled during active disease. Sequencing was performed on peripheral blood. The CDR3 DNA reads TGCGCCAGCAGGAACGGGACAGGGGGCTTGCGGGGTTCACCCCTCCACTTT. Residues: CASRNGTGGLRGSPLHF.